A selection of T cell receptor beta chains follows, all from one sample in a study of cytomegalovirus exposure and HLA in healthy donors. The data were produced by immunoSEQ multiplex PCR, yet TCRdb's version contains in-frame clones alone and is incomplete. The sample includes approximately 160,000 clones, approximately 77% seen only once; the top ten take 7% to 9%. Sequenced: PBMCs. These receptors came from a male donor in good health and CMV-seropositive. Both conserved end residues are part of each CDR3. D genes are given only for firm matches. Where a row states a size, it is once, few, many or the class of an expanded clone; other rows omit it.

clone size	D gene	V gene	J gene	CDR3 DNA	CDR3 protein
NA	NA	TRBV14	TRBJ1-1	TGTGCCAGCAGCCACAGGGGTCGCGGCACTGAAGCTTTCTTT	CASSHRGRGTEAFF
once	NA	TRBV9	TRBJ2-1	TGTGCCAGCAGCGCCGCCGTCCCGGGGGAGCAGTTCTTC	CASSAAVPGEQFF
NA	TRBD2	TRBV19	TRBJ2-7	TGTGCCAGTAGTGCCGCGACTAGCGGGGAGTCTTACGAGCAGTACTTC	CASSAATSGESYEQYF
NA	TRBD1	TRBV14	TRBJ1-2	TGTGCCAGCAGCCAAGGGGCCCCCCGGGACAGGGTGGACGGCTACACCTTC	CASSQGAPRDRVDGYTF
NA	NA	TRBV11-1	TRBJ1-5	TGTGCCAGCAGCCGGTGGGGGGATAGCAATCAGCCCCAGCATTTT	CASSRWGDSNQPQHF
NA	TRBD1	TRBV15	TRBJ1-4	TGTGCCACCAGGGGCTACAGGGGTGGGGAAAAACTGTTTTTT	CATRGYRGGEKLFF
NA	TRBD2	TRBV7-7	TRBJ2-1	TGTGCTAGCAGCATCGGGGGGGAAGCCTACAATGAGCAGTTCTTC	CASSIGGEAYNEQFF
once	TRBD2	TRBV7-9	TRBJ2-7	TGTGCCAGCAGCCATTTGACTAGCGGGGATCTCTCCTACGAGCAGTACTTC	CASSHLTSGDLSYEQYF
NA	NA	TRBV25-1	TRBJ2-7	TGTGCCAGCCCCGAGGGCTCCTACGAGCAGTACTTC	CASPEGSYEQYF
NA	NA	TRBV9	TRBJ2-6	TGTGCCAGCAGCGCCCCTGGGGCGGGGGCCAACGTCCTGACTTTC	CASSAPGAGANVLTF
NA	NA	TRBV7-9	TRBJ2-7	TGTGCCAGCAGCCGGGGTCGCGAGCAGTACTTC	CASSRGREQYF
NA	NA	TRBV5-1	TRBJ1-1	TGCGCCAGCAGCCCAAGGGAGTCCCACACTGAAGCTTTCTTT	CASSPRESHTEAFF
NA	TRBD1	TRBV4-1	TRBJ1-1	TGCGCCAGCAGCCAAGAATGGACAGGGCGGTTTACCGCTTTCTTT	CASSQEWTGRFTAFF
NA	TRBD2	TRBV5-6	TRBJ2-3	TGTGCCAGCAGCTTCCCCCGGCTAGCGGGATACCCAGATACGCAGTATTTT	CASSFPRLAGYPDTQYF
NA	NA	TRBV5-1	TRBJ2-7	TGCGCCAGCAGCTTGGAAGGGGGAAGGGAGCAGTACTTC	CASSLEGGREQYF
NA	NA	TRBV12-5	TRBJ2-5	TGTGCTAGTGGACCGGAGCAAGAGACCCAGTACTTC	CASGPEQETQYF
once	NA	TRBV11-3	TRBJ2-1	TGTGCCAGCAGCTTAGGGAGGGTCAATGAGCAGTTCTTC	CASSLGRVNEQFF
NA	TRBD1	TRBV5-5	TRBJ2-7	TGTGCCAGCACCTGGACAGGGAACGAGCAGTACTTC	CASTWTGNEQYF
NA	NA	TRBV4-1	TRBJ2-3	TGCGCCAGCAGCCAAGGAATTGTTAGGGGTCATACGCAGTATTTT	CASSQGIVRGHTQYF
NA	TRBD2	TRBV6-1	TRBJ2-7	TGTGCCAGCAGTGAAGCTCTGAGCGGGGGGGCCGACGAGCAGTACTTC	CASSEALSGGADEQYF
NA	NA	TRBV10-3	TRBJ1-1	TGTGCCATCAGGGCAGGGTTAAGGGCTGAAGCTTTCTTT	CAIRAGLRAEAFF
few	NA	TRBV4-1	TRBJ1-5	TGCGCCAGCAGCCATCCCGGGGGGAATCAGCCCCAGCATTTT	CASSHPGGNQPQHF
NA	NA	TRBV16	TRBJ1-2	TGTGCCAGCAGCCGGGAGAGCTACTATGGCTACACCTTC	CASSRESYYGYTF
NA	NA	TRBV11-2	TRBJ1-2	TGTGCCAGCAGCTTAGTCGGGGTGGGCGGCTACACCTTC	CASSLVGVGGYTF
once	NA	TRBV27	TRBJ1-1	TGTGCCAGCAGTCTCCGGGGGGAATCGAACACTGAAGCTTTCTTT	CASSLRGESNTEAFF
few	NA	TRBV14	TRBJ2-7	TGTGCCAGCAGCCTTACCGGGACTGTCTCCTACGAGCAGTACTTC	CASSLTGTVSYEQYF
NA	NA	TRBV9	TRBJ1-1	TGTGCCAGCAGCGCGTTAGGGGTCGAGGTGAACACTGAAGCTTTCTTT	CASSALGVEVNTEAFF
once	TRBD2	TRBV18	TRBJ2-1	TGTGCCAGCTCACCCAGCGGCGGGGGGAATGAGCAGTTCTTC	CASSPSGGGNEQFF
NA	TRBD2	TRBV6-5	TRBJ2-1	TGTGCCAGCAGTTACCCTAGCGGGGGGGGAGATGAGCAGTTCTTC	CASSYPSGGGDEQFF